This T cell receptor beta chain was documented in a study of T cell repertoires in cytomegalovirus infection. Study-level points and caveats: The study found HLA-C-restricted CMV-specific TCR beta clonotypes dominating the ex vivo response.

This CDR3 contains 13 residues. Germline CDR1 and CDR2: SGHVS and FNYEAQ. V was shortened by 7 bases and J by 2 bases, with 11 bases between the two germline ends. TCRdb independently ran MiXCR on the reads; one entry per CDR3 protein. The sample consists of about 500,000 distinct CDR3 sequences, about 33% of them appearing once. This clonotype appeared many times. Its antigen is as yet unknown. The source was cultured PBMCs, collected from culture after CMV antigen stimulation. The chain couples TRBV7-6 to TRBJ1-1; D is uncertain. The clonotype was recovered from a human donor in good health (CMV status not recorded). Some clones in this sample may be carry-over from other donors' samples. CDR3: CASTLGGNTEAFF. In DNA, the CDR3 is TGTGCCAGCACCCTAGGAGGTAACACTGAAGCTTTCTTT.